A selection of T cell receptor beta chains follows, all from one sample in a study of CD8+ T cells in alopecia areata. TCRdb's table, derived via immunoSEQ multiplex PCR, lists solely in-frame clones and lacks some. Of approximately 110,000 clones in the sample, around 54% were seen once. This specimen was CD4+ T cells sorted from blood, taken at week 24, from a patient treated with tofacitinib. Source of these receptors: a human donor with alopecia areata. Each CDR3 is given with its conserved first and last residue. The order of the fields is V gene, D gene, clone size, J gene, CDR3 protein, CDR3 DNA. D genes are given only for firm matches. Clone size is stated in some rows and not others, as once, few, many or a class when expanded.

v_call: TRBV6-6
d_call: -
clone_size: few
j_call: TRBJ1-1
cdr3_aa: CASWGDMNTEAFF
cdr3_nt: TGTGCCAGCTGGGGAGACATGAACACTGAAGCTTTCTTT

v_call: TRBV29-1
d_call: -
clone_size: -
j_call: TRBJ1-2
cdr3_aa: CSVTTLGNGYTF
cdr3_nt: TGCAGCGTTACGACCCTAGGAAATGGCTACACCTTC

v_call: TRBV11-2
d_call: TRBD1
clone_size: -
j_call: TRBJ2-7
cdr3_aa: CASSFGQASSYEQYF
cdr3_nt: TGTGCCAGCAGCTTCGGACAGGCTAGCTCCTACGAGCAGTACTTC

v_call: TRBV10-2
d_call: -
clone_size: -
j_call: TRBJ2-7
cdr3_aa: CASGIEQYF
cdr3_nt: TGCGCCAGCGGGATCGAGCAGTACTTC

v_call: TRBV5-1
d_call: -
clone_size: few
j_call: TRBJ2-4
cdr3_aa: CASSTFPRAKNIQYF
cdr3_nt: TGCGCCAGCAGCACGTTTCCCAGAGCCAAAAACATTCAGTACTTC

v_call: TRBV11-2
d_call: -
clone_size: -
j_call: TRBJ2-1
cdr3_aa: CASSLGRNNEQFF
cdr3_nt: TGTGCCAGCAGCTTAGGTAGAAACAATGAGCAGTTCTTC

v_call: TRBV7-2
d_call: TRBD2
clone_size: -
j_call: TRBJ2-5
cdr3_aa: CASSLVRGREQYF
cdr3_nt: TGTGCCAGCAGCTTAGTGCGGGGGAGGGAGCAGTACTTC

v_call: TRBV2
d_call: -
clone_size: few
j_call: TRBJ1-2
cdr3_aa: CASSEGQGINYGYTF
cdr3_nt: TGTGCCAGCAGTGAGGGGCAGGGGATCAACTATGGCTACACCTTC

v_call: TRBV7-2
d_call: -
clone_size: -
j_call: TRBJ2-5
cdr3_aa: CASSAQDKETQYF
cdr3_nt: TGTGCCAGCAGCGCCCAAGACAAAGAGACCCAGTACTTC

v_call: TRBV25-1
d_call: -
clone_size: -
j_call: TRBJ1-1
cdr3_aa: CASSGGGSHNTEAFF
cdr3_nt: TGTGCCAGCAGTGGTGGGGGGAGTCACAACACTGAAGCTTTCTTT

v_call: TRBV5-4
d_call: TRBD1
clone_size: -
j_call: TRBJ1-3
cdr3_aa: CASSTTGAPGNTIYF
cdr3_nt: TGTGCCAGCAGCACTACAGGGGCGCCTGGAAACACCATATATTTT

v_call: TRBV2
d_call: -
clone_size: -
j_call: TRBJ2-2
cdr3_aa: CASSGLGELFF
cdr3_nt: TGTGCCAGCAGTGGACTCGGGGAGCTGTTTTTT

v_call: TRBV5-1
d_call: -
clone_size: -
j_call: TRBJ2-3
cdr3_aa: CASSLAGTDTQYF
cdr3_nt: TGCGCCAGCAGCTTGGCCGGCACAGATACGCAGTATTTT

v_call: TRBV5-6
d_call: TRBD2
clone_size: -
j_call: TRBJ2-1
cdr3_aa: CASSHSGGNEQFF
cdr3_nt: TGTGCCAGCAGCCACTCGGGGGGCAATGAGCAGTTCTTC

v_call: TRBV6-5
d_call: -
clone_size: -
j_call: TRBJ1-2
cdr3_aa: CASSYSDRTYGYTF
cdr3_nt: TGTGCCAGCAGTTACTCTGACAGAACCTATGGCTACACCTTC

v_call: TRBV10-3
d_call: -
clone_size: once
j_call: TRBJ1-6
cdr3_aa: CASGPNVSLHF
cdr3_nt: TGTGCATCAGGCCCCAATGTCTCCCTCCACTTT

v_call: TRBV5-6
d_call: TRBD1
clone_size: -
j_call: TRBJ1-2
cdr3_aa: CASSSLDRNYGYTF
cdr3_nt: TGTGCCAGCAGCTCACTGGACAGGAACTATGGCTACACCTTC

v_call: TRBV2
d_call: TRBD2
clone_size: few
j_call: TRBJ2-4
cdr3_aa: CASQGLAGLDGIQYF
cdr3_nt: TGTGCCAGCCAAGGACTAGCGGGGCTCGACGGCATTCAGTACTTC

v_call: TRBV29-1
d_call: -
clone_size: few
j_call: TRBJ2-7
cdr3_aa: CSVVPSGYEQYF
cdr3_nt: TGCAGCGTTGTCCCCAGTGGATACGAGCAGTACTTC

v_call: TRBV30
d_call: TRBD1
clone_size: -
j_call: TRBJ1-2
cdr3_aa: CAWSPGTDLGYTF
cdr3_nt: TGTGCCTGGAGTCCCGGGACAGATCTTGGCTACACCTTC

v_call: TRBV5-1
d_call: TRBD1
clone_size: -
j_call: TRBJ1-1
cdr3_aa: CASSLIRGQPNTEAFF
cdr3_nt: TGCGCCAGCAGCTTGATTCGGGGACAGCCAAACACTGAAGCTTTCTTT

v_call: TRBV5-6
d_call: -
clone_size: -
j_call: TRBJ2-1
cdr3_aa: CASSWVANEQFF
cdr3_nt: TGTGCCAGCAGCTGGGTTGCCAATGAGCAGTTCTTC

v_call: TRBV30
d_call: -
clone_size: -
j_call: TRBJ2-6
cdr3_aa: CACGRQRVSGANVLTF
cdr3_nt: TGTGCCTGTGGACGGCAGCGGGTCTCTGGGGCCAACGTCCTGACTTTC

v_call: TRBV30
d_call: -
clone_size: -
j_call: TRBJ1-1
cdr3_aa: CAWRGPGGTNTEAFF
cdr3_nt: TGTGCCTGGAGGGGACCTGGGGGGACCAACACTGAAGCTTTCTTT

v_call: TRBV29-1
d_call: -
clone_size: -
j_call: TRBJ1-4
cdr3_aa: CSVIRAPKEKLFF
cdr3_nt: TGCAGCGTGATAAGGGCACCGAAAGAAAAACTGTTTTTT

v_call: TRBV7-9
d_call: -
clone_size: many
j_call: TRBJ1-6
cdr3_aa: CASSRVGNSPLHF
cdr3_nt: TGTGCCAGCAGCAGGGTTGGCAATTCACCCCTCCACTTT

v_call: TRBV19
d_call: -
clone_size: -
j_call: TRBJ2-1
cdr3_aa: CASRERYNEQFF
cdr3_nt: TGTGCCAGCCGGGAAAGATACAATGAGCAGTTCTTC

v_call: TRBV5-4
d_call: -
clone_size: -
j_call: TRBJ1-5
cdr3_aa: CASSLWGQPQHF
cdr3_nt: TGTGCCAGCAGCTTGTGGGGGCAGCCCCAGCATTTT

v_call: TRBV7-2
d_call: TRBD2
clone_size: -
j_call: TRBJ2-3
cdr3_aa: CASSLTSPPDTQYF
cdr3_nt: TGTGCCAGCAGCTTGACTAGCCCTCCAGATACGCAGTATTTT

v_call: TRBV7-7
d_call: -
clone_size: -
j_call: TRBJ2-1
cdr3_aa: CASSIAQGNEQFF
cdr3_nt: TGTGCTAGCAGCATCGCTCAGGGCAATGAGCAGTTCTTC

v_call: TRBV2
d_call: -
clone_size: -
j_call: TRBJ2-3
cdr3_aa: CASSGNPDTQYF
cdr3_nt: TGTGCCAGCAGTGGGAACCCCGATACGCAGTATTTT

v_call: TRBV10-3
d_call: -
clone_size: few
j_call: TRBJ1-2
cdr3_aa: CAISESSGYTF
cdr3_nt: TGTGCCATCAGTGAGTCGAGTGGCTACACCTTC

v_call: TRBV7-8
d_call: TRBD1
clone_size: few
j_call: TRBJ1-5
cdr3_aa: CASSRLRVGLPDRAYSNQPQHF
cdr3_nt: TGTGCCAGCAGCCGACTGAGGGTTGGCCTGCCGGACAGGGCCTATAGCAATCAGCCCCAGCATTTT

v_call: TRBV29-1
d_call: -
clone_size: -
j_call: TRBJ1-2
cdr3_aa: CSVEEGYTF
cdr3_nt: TGCAGCGTTGAAGAAGGCTACACCTTC

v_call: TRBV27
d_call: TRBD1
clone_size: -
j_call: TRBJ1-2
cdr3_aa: CASANWDSNYGYTF
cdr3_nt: TGTGCCAGTGCGAACTGGGACAGTAACTATGGCTACACCTTC

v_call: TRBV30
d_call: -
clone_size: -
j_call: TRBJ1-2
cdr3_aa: CAWTGGVNYGYTF
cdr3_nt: TGTGCCTGGACGGGGGGCGTGAACTATGGCTACACCTTC

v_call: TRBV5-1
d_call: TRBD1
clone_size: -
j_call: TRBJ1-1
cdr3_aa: CASSFTGTGGMVTEAFF
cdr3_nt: TGCGCCAGCAGCTTTACCGGGACAGGGGGCATGGTGACTGAAGCTTTCTTT

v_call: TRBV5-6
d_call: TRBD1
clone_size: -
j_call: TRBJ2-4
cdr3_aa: CASSLRAGTGGQAIQYF
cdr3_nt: TGTGCCAGCAGCTTAAGGGCCGGGACAGGGGGCCAAGCCATTCAGTACTTC

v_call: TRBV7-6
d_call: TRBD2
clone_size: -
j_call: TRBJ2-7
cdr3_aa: CASSLVASGGEQYF
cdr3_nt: TGTGCCAGCAGCTTAGTAGCCAGCGGGGGCGAGCAGTACTTC

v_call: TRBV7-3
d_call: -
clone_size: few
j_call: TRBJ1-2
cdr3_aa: CASSLIFGDTNGYTF
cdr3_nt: TGTGCCAGCAGCTTAATATTCGGGGACACTAATGGCTACACCTTC

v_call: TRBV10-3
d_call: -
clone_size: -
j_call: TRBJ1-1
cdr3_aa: CASSTGNTEAFF
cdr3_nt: TGTGCCTCTTCTACGGGGAACACTGAAGCTTTCTTT

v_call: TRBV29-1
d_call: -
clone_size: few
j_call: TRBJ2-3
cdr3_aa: CSPGWRGIGRDTQYF
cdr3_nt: TGCAGCCCTGGGTGGCGGGGCATTGGGAGAGATACGCAGTATTTT

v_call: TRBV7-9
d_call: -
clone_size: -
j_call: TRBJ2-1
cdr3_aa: CASSSRDRQDEQFF
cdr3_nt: TGTGCCAGCAGCTCCCGGGATAGGCAAGATGAGCAGTTCTTC

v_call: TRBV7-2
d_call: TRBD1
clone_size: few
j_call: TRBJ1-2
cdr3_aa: CASNIHRGRVHF
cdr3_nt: TGTGCCAGCAACATTCACAGGGGTCGGGTCCACTTC

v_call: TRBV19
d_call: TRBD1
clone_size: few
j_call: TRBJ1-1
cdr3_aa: CASSMGQLNTEAFF
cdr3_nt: TGTGCCAGTAGTATGGGACAGTTGAACACTGAAGCTTTCTTT

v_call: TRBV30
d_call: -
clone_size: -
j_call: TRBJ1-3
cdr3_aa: CAWSVQGASGNTIYF
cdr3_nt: TGTGCCTGGAGTGTACAAGGGGCCTCTGGAAACACCATATATTTT

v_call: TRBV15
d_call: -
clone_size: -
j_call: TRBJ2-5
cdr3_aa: CATSRDQQTQYF
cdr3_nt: TGTGCCACCAGCAGAGATCAACAGACCCAGTACTTC

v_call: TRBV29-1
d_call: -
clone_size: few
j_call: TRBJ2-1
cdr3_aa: CSATSRSSYNEQFF
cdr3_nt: TGCAGCGCCACCTCTCGGAGCTCCTACAATGAGCAGTTCTTC

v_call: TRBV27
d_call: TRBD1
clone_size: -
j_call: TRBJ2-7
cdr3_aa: CASSLRPSTGAEQYF
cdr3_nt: TGTGCCAGCAGTCTACGCCCCTCGACAGGGGCCGAGCAGTACTTC